These 8 T cell receptor beta chains were all obtained from the same sample, sequenced in a study of cytomegalovirus exposure and HLA in healthy donors. PCR primers comprised 60 Vbeta and 13 Jbeta primers. Profiling relied on immunoSEQ multiplex PCR, and the TCRdb table lists in-frame clones only, not all of them. This table holds under 200,000 clones, more than 70% found once. The source material was PBMCs. The receptors derive from a man aged 35 to 55 in good health and CMV-seropositive.

The rearrangement links TRBV4-2 to TRBJ2-7; D is uncertain. The CDR3 spans 14 residues. Germline CDR1 and CDR2: LGHNA and YNFKEQ. V was clipped by 0 bases and J by 9 bases, with 15 bases between them. CDR3 DNA: TGTGCCAGCAGCCAAGAACTCACAGAACCGTGGCAGTACTTC. Its translation: CASSQELTEPWQYF.

The chain carries TRBV27 and TRBJ1-1; D is perhaps TRBD1 (5 bases). V was pared by 5 bases and J by 5 bases, with 15 bases between. Germline V gene data show CDR1 as MNHEY and CDR2 as SMNVEV (reference sequence). This CDR3 is built from 14 residues. CDR3 sequence (DNA): TGTGCCAGCAGTCCTTGGGGGGGAGAAACTGAAGCTTTCTTT. It specifies CASSPWGGETEAFF.

The V gene is TRBV27, the J gene TRBJ2-1; 12 bases are a match to TRBD1. CDR1 and CDR2 from the germline V gene are MNHEY and SMNVEV (reference sequence). CDR3 size: 17 residues. V was pared by 3 bases and J by 8 bases, with 11 bases of the junction left unmatched. The DNA for the CDR3 is TGTGCCAGCAGTTTGGGGAGCCAGGGACAGGGGGCCTATGAGCAGTTCTTC. It specifies CASSLGSQGQGAYEQFF.

To note about this clone: Other DNA sequences from this sample encode an identical CDR3 as well. V gene TRBV30 combines with J gene TRBJ2-7; D gene ambiguous. V was clipped by 1 base and J by 2 bases, with 9 bases between them. The CDR3 has 13 residues. Germline lookup yields CDR1 GTSNPN and CDR2 SVGIG (reference sequence). The CDR3 protein is CAWSGGTAYEQYF. The DNA for the CDR3 is TGTGCCTGGAGTGGCGGCACCGCCTACGAGCAGTACTTC. Drawing the rest from reference TRBV30 and TRBJ2-7, the complete variable domain is SQTIHQWPATLVQPVGSPLSLECTVEGTSNPNLYWYRQAAGRGLQLLFYSVGIGQISSEVPQNLSASRPQDRQFILSSKKLLLSDSGFYLCAWSGGTAYEQYFGPGTRLTVT.

The CDR3 DNA follows: TGTGCCATCAGCAACTCCGGGACGGGAGATTCACCCCTCCACTTT. As protein: CAISNSGTGDSPLHF. This rearrangement joins TRBV10-3 to TRBJ1-6; TRBD1 is a possible D gene (5 bases). Trimming cost V 6 bases and J 8 bases, with 17 bases left between them. The CDR3 runs 15 residues. Germline CDR1 is ENHRY and CDR2 is SYGVKD.

The V and J genes are TRBV5-1 and TRBJ1-1; D perhaps matches TRBD1 (5 bases). Germline V lookup: CDR1 SGHRS, CDR2 YFSETQ. The V end lost 5 bases, the J end lost 0 bases, and 11 bases lay between the germline ends. CDR3 length: 14 residues. CDR3 in DNA: TGCGCCAGCAGAGGTCAGGGAATGAACACTGAAGCTTTCTTT. This translates into CASRGQGMNTEAFF.

The genes are TRBV9 and TRBJ2-1; D might be TRBD1 (6 bases). The V and J ends lost 9 bases and 7 bases respectively, with 20 bases between them. CDR3 size: 14 residues. In germline, CDR1 is SGDLS, CDR2 YYNGEE. The CDR3 reads CATDPLPGVNEQFF. The CDR3 DNA is TGTGCCACCGACCCACTCCCAGGGGTGAATGAGCAGTTCTTC. The whole variable domain, filled in from reference TRBV9 and TRBJ2-1, reads DSGVTQTPKHLITATGQRVTLRCSPRSGDLSVYWYQQSLDQGLQFLIQYYNGEERAKGNILERFSAQQFPDLHSELNLSSLELGDSALYFCATDPLPGVNEQFFGPGTRLTVL.

The chain couples TRBV30 to TRBJ2-3, with 7 nucleotides matching TRBD1. Trimming cost V 5 bases and J 5 bases; bases outside gene matches: 13. Germline-derived CDR1 and CDR2 are GTSNPN and SVGIG (reference sequence). The CDR3 spans 15 residues. Written as DNA, the CDR3 is TGTGCCTGGTCTCACAGGGGAGAGAGGGAAGATACGCAGTATTTT. Protein product: CAWSHRGEREDTQYF.